This T cell receptor (beta chain) derives from a study of T cells in Graves' hyperthyroidism and ophthalmopathy. This clonotype showed up just a few times. This may stem from a read error, because a much larger clone lies one nucleotide away. TCR beta CDR3 regions were amplified from RNA transcripts. HTBI primers were used for first-round RT-PCR of the TCR CDR3. MiXCR, applied by TCRdb to the multiplex PCR reads, yields one record per CDR3 protein. The top ten clones hold around 27% of a sample with roughly 510,000 distinct CDR3 sequences, roughly 20% of them seen once. This receptor was obtained from a man younger than 30 with Graves' hyperthyroidism. The specimen was blood.

CDR3: CAISRGQSDEELFF. The CDR3 coding sequence is TGCGCCATCAGCCGAGGACAGAGTGACGAGGAGCTGTTTTTT. The chain recombines TRBV4-1 with TRBJ2-2, with a tentative D call TRBD1 (6 bases). CDR1 is MGHRA and CDR2 is YSYEKL in the germline V gene. The CDR3 is made up of 14 amino acids.